This TCR beta chain was captured by sequencing in a study of long-term antiretroviral therapy in people with HIV. Sequencing relied on immunoSEQ assay v3.0, run at survey level. Clones were read by immunoSEQ multiplex PCR, and TCRdb kept only the in-frame ones, dropping some. The repertoire has 20,000 to 25,000 clones, around 85% of them found once; the top ten carry 3.9%. The germline gives CDR1 SQVTM, CDR2 ANQGSEA. Trimming at V came to 8 bases and at J to 11 bases, leaving 6 bases not matched to a gene. The CDR3 spans 10 residues. Sequencing used unsorted PBMCs, obtained around 4 years after starting antiretroviral therapy. This chain connects TRBV29-1 to TRBJ2-1; the match to TRBD2 covers 7 bases. This clonotype was sampled from a man younger than 30 with HIV. The CDR3 region has the DNA TGCAGCTCTCATAGCGGGCAGCAGTTCTTC. Amino acids: CSSHSGQQFF.